Given below is one T cell receptor (beta chain) in context. Its antigen is currently unknown. The libraries of TRB cDNA were prepared using 5' RACE with UMI labels. TCRdb re-called the 5' RACE reads and gives one entry per CDR3 protein, without DNA. The sample table includes over 80,000 distinct CDR3 sequences. The germline CDR1 and CDR2 sequences are MDHEN and SYDVKM. CDR3 length: 13 amino acids. This entry is derived from a study of CXCR3-negative and CXCR3-positive naive CD8 T cells. Broader study findings: CXCR3-positive naive cells carried more hydrophobic TRB CDR3s than CXCR3-negative ones.

The clonotype comes from a human donor in good health. Some clones in this sample may be carry-over from other donors' samples. Material for sequencing was naive CXCR3- CD8+ T cells from blood. Subset in this sample: CD45RO-CCR7+CD27+CD95- naive CD8+ T cells lacking CXCR3 (TNR3-). The chain combines TRBV28 with TRBJ2-7; TCRdb gives TRBD2 as the D gene, but with no DNA this cannot be confirmed. CDR3 in amino acids: CASSLASGYEQYF.